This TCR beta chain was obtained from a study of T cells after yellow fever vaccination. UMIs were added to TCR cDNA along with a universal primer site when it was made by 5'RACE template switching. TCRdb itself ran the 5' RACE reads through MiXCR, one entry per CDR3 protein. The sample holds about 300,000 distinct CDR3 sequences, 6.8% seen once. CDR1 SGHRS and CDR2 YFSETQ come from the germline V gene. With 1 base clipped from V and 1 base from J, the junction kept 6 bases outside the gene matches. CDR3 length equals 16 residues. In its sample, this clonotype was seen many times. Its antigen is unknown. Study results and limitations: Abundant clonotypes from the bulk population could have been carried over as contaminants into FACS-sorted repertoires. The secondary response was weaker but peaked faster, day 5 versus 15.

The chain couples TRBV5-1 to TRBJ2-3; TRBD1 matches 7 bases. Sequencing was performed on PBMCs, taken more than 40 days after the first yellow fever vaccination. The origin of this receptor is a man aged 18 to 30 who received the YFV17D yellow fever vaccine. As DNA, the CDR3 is TGCGCCAGCAGCTTGCAGGGGACAGTTGGCACAGATACGCAGTATTTT. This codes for CASSLQGTVGTDTQYF.